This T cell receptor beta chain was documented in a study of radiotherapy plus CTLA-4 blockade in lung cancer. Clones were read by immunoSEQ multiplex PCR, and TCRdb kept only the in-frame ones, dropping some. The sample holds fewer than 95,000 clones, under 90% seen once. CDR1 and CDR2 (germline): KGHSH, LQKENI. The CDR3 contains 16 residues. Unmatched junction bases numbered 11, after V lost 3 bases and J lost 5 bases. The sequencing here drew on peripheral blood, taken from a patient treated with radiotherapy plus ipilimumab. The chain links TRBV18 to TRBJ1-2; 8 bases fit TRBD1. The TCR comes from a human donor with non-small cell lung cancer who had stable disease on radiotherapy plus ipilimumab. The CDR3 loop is CASSPSIQDRGYGYTF. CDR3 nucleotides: TGTGCCAGCTCACCGTCAATTCAAGACAGGGGATATGGCTACACCTTC.